This T cell receptor (beta chain) was retrieved from a study of blood T cell repertoires in COVID-19. This table comes from immunoSEQ multiplex PCR, and its TCRdb copy is limited to in-frame clones, with some not included. The sample has 110,000 or so clones; 85% are singletons. Germline-derived CDR1 and CDR2 are LNHDA and SQIVND (reference sequence). CDR3 length: 16 residues. V trimming: 4 bases; J trimming: 5 bases; junction bases outside the gene matches: 12. The sequenced sample consisted of peripheral blood. J is TRBJ2-7 and V is TRBV19, with TRBD1 matching over 9 bases. This clonotype was obtained from a human donor in a cohort sampled during active COVID-19. CDR3 residues: CASSTISGTGFNEQYF. CDR3 in DNA: TGTGCCAGTAGTACGATTTCCGGGACAGGGTTCAACGAGCAGTACTTC.